This T cell receptor (beta chain) was obtained from a study of blood T cell repertoires in COVID-19. Repertoires were generated with immunoSEQ multiplex PCR, while TCRdb's copy carries only in-frame clones and drops some. The table shows around 170,000 clones, with 90% to 95% occurring only once. Germline assignment: CDR1 SEHNR and CDR2 FQNEAQ (reference sequence). The CDR3 sequence is 17 residues long. J gave up 0 bases and V 2 bases, and 7 bases lay outside the gene matches. This rearrangement joins TRBV7-9 to TRBJ2-1; 7 bases line up with TRBD2. The clonotype was recovered from a man aged 50 or older with acute or convalescent COVID-19. The material sequenced was peripheral blood. The CDR3 loop is CASSLSWEGLSYNEQFF. In DNA, the CDR3 is TGTGCCAGCAGCTTAAGCTGGGAGGGCCTCTCCTACAATGAGCAGTTCTTC.